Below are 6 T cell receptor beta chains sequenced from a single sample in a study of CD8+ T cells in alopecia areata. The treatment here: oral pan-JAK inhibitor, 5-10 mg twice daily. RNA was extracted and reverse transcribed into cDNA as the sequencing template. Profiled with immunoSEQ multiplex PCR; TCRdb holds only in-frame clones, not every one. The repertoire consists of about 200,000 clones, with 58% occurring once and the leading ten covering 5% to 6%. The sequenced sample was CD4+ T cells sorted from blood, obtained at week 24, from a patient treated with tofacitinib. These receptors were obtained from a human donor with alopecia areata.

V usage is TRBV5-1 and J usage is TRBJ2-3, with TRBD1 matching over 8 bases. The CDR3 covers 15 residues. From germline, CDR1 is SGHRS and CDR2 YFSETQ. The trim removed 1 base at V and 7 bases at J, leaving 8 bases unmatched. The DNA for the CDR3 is TGCGCCAGCAGCTTGACAGGGGGGATTCAGAATACGCAGTATTTT. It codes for CASSLTGGIQNTQYF. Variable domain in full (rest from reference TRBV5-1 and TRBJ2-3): KAGVTQTPRYLIKTRGQQVTLSCSPISGHRSVSWYQQTPGQGLQFLFEYFSETQRNKGNFPGRFSGRQFSNSRSEMNVSTLELGDSALYLCASSLTGGIQNTQYFGPGTRLTVL.

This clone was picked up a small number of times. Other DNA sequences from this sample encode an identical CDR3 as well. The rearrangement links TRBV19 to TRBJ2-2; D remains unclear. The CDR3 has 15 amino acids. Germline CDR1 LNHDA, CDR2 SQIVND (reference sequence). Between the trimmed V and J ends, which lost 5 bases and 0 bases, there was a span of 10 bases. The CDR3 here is CASSLTGANTGELFF. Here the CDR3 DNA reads TGTGCCAGTAGTCTTACCGGCGCGAACACCGGGGAGCTGTTTTTT. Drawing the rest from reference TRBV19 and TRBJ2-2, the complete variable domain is DGGITQSPKYLFRKEGQNVTLSCEQNLNHDAMYWYRQDPGQGLRLIYYSQIVNDFQKGDIAEGYSVSREKKESFPLTVTSAQKNPTAFYLCASSLTGANTGELFFGEGSRLTVL.

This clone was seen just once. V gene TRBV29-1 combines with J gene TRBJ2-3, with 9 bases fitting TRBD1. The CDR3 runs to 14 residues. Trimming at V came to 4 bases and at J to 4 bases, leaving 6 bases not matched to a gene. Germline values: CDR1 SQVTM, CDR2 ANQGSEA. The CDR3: CSVARDRVADTQYF. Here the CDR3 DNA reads TGCAGCGTTGCGAGGGACAGGGTGGCAGATACGCAGTATTTT.

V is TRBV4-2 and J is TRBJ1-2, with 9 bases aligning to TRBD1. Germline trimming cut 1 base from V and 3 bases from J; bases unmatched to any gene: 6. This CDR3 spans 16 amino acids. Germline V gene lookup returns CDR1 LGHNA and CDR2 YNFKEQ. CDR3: CASSQGLDRGDYGYTF. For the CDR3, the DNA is TGTGCCAGCAGCCAAGGGTTAGACAGGGGGGACTATGGCTACACCTTC.

CDR3 sequence: CASSSAGTLGVGYTF. The CDR3 coding sequence is TGCGCCAGCAGCTCCGCCGGGACGCTTGGGGTCGGCTACACCTTC. The chain recombines TRBV5-1 with TRBJ1-2, with a weak D call TRBD1 (5 bases). Germline V gene sequence: CDR1 SGHRS, CDR2 YFSETQ. Trimming pared 3 bases from V and 8 bases from J, leaving 20 bases between. CDR3 length equals 15 residues.

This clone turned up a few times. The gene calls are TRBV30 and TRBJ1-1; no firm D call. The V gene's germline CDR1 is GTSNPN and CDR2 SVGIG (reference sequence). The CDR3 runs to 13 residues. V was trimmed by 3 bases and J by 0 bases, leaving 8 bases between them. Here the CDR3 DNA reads TGTGCCTGGAGCAGGTCCCTGAACACTGAAGCTTTCTTT. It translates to CAWSRSLNTEAFF.